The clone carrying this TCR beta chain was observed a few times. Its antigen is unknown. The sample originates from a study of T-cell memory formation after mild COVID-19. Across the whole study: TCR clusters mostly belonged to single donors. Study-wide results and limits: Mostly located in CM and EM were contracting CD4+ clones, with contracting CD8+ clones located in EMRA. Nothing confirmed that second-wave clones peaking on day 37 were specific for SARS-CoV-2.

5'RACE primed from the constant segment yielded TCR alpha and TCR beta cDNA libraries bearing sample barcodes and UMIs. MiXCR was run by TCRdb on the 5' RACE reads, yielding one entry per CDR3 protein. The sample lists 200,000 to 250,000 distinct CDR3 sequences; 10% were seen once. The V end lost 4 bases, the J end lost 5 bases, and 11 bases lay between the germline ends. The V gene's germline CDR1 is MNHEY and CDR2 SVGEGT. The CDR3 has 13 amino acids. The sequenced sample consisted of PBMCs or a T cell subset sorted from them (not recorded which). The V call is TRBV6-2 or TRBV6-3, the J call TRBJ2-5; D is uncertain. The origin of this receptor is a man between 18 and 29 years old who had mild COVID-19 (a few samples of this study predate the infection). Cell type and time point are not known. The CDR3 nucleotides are TGTGCCAGCAGTTTTCTAGTGGGCGAGACCCAGTACTTC. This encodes CASSFLVGETQYF.